This TCR beta chain was identified during a study of response to subunit inactivated influenza vaccine. General study points: It was the authors' suggestion that each seasonal influenza vaccination recruits few new T cells.

Using its own MiXCR run on the RT-PCR reads, TCRdb lists one record per CDR3 protein. Found here are around 750,000 distinct CDR3 sequences, over 20% of them singletons; the top ten hold around 9.6%. CDR3 length: 14 amino acids. A remark on this clonotype: Antigen specificity is unknown. The junction differs from germline at one of its ends, possibly a read error.

This TCR was sampled from a man aged 45 to 65 who received an inactivated influenza vaccine. The J gene is TRBJ1-1, the V gene TRBV12-3 or TRBV12-4; D gene unclear. The sample here was PBMCs from blood, taken 5 to 6 days after vaccination. CDR3 sequence (DNA): TGTGCCAGCAGGCCGGGATCCACTCTCACTGAAGGGATCTTT. Translation gives CASRPGSTLTEGIF.